This TCR beta chain was sequenced for a study of cytomegalovirus exposure and HLA in healthy donors. Only one count was recorded for this clone. This CDR3 comprises 16 residues. The V and J ends lost 3 bases and 4 bases, in that order; junction bases with no gene match: 5. Looked up from germline, CDR1 is KGHSH and CDR2 is LQKENI. The PCR contained 60 Vbeta and 13 Jbeta primers. Sequenced by immunoSEQ multiplex PCR; TCRdb stores in-frame clones only, minus some. The sample has approximately 210,000 clones, around 86% seen once. The receptor was isolated from a man aged 25-45 years in good health and CMV-seronegative. The V and J genes are TRBV18 and TRBJ2-2, with TRBD1 matching 10 bases. The material sequenced was PBMCs. CDR3: CASSPQTGGLTGELFF. CDR3 DNA: TGTGCCAGCTCACCTCAGACAGGGGGCCTCACCGGGGAGCTGTTTTTT.